Shown below are 13 T cell receptor beta chains from a single sample sequenced in a study of blood T cell repertoires in COVID-19. Repertoires were generated with immunoSEQ multiplex PCR, while TCRdb's copy carries only in-frame clones and drops some. The sample shows more than 60,000 clones, roughly 87% of them seen only once. Sample: peripheral blood. The origin of the receptors is a woman at least 80 years old with active or convalescent COVID-19.

This chain uses TRBV27 with TRBJ2-2, with D unresolved. CDR1 is MNHEY, CDR2 SMNVEV, per germline (reference sequence). This CDR3 is built from 13 residues. The V gene lost 2 bases and the J gene lost 6 bases, with 7 bases spanning the gap. The CDR3 here is CASSLGGAGELFF. CDR3 nucleotide sequence: TGTGCCAGCAGTTTAGGCGGAGCCGGGGAGCTGTTTTTT.

This CDR3 is CASSYSLLAGGIKNIQYF. CDR3 bases: TGTGCCAGCAGTTACTCGCTACTAGCGGGAGGGATCAAAAACATTCAGTACTTC. The V call is TRBV6-2 or TRBV6-3, the J call TRBJ2-4; TRBD2 agrees at 13 bases. This CDR3 has 18 amino acids. Germline V gene lookup returns CDR1 MNHEY and CDR2 SVGEGT. The junction had 5 bases not matched to a gene; V was cut back by 0 bases and J by 3 bases.

The chain carries TRBV3-1 (or the pseudogene TRBV3-2) and TRBJ2-3; TRBD2 agrees at 7 bases. Germline CDR1 and CDR2: LGHDT and YNNKEL (reference sequence). The V segment lost 3 bases and the J segment 0 bases; nucleotides outside the gene matches: 9. This CDR3 has 17 amino acids. The CDR3 coding sequence is TGTGCCAGCAGCCACACCCGGGGGGATCCTAGCACAGATACGCAGTATTTT. This codes for CASSHTRGDPSTDTQYF.

The V and J genes are TRBV3-1 (or the pseudogene TRBV3-2) and TRBJ1-2; TRBD1 is a possible D gene (5 bases). Trimming shortened V by 0 bases and J by 8 bases, and 16 bases separated the two germline ends. The CDR3 is 15 residues long. Germline CDR1 and CDR2: LGHDT and YNNKEL (reference sequence). The CDR3 loop reads CASSQEARTWAGYTF. For the CDR3, the DNA is TGTGCCAGCAGCCAAGAAGCCCGGACATGGGCCGGCTACACCTTC.

This clone showed up just once. The chain couples TRBV7-9 to TRBJ2-1; the D gene is possibly TRBD1 (6 bases). CDR3 length: 19 residues. The germline V gene encodes CDR1 SEHNR and CDR2 FQNEAQ (reference sequence). The V and J ends lost 1 base and 0 bases respectively, with 19 bases between them. The CDR3: CASSLVGGRGPSSYNEQFF. The CDR3 DNA reads as TGTGCCAGCAGCTTAGTCGGAGGCAGGGGACCGAGCTCCTACAATGAGCAGTTCTTC.

The gene calls are TRBV27 and TRBJ1-1; no clear D gene. Germline V gene sequence: CDR1 MNHEY, CDR2 SMNVEV (reference sequence). The CDR3 is made up of 11 amino acids. The V end was cut by 6 bases, the J end by 3 bases, with 5 bases between. The DNA for the CDR3 is TGTGCCAGCAGGAGCTACACTGAAGCTTTCTTT. It specifies CASRSYTEAFF.

The rearrangement uses TRBV28 and TRBJ1-4, with no clear D. There are 14 residues in the CDR3. The V gene's germline CDR1 is MDHEN and CDR2 SYDVKM. The ends were cut back, 4 bases at V and 8 bases at J, with 14 bases in the middle. The CDR3 spells CASSSPGEEEKLFF. The DNA for the CDR3 is TGTGCCAGCAGTTCCCCCGGGGAGGAGGAAAAACTGTTTTTT.

The chain joins TRBV19 to TRBJ1-3; 8 bases line up with TRBD1. The germline V gene encodes CDR1 LNHDA and CDR2 SQIVND (reference sequence). The length of the CDR3 is 14 residues. With 10 bases clipped from V and 0 bases from J, the junction kept 5 bases outside the gene matches. CDR3: CATRQGSSGNTIYF. In DNA, the CDR3 is TGTGCCACTAGACAGGGGTCCTCTGGAAACACCATATATTTT.

CDR3 sequence (DNA): TGTGCCAGCAGCCCTGGGAGTACGAATGAGCAGTTCTTC. Translated: CASSPGSTNEQFF. V and J are TRBV7-7 and TRBJ2-1, with D tentatively TRBD2 (5 bases). Germline V CDR1 and CDR2: SSHAT, FNYEAQ (reference sequence). This CDR3 contains 13 residues. Trimming stripped 5 bases from V and 7 bases from J, with 12 bases between.

The chain uses TRBV6-6 and TRBJ1-1; D not resolved. CDR1 is MNHNY, CDR2 SVGAGI, per germline (reference sequence). V gave up 7 bases and J gave up 8 bases, with 14 bases separating them. The CDR3 runs to 12 residues. In DNA form, the CDR3 reads TGTGCCAGCACCGAGTTTCGCTTGGAAGCTTTCTTT. It codes for CASTEFRLEAFF.

Note on this clone: One end of the junction fails to match germline, which may point to a read error. This rearrangement joins TRBV7-7 to TRBJ2-7; 10 positions agree with TRBD1. The CDR3 runs 13 residues. CDR1 is SSHAT and CDR2 is FNYEAQ in the germline V gene (reference sequence). The CDR3: CASSSGTGDEQYF. CDR3 nucleotide sequence: TGTGCTAGCAGCTCGGGGACAGGGGACGAGCAGTACTTC.

V gene TRBV9 combines with J gene TRBJ2-7; tentatively, D is TRBD2 (6 bases). The CDR3 spans 13 residues. The germline V gene encodes CDR1 SGDLS and CDR2 YYNGEE. V lost 0 bases and J 6 bases, leaving 10 bases between the germline ends. CDR3 loop: CASSVALGGEQYF. Written as DNA, the CDR3 is TGTGCCAGCAGCGTAGCGCTGGGAGGCGAGCAGTACTTC.

The chain carries TRBV10-1 and TRBJ2-1; 7 bases align to TRBD1. V was clipped by 8 bases and J by 4 bases; unmatched bases: 11. CDR3 length: 15 residues. The germline gives CDR1 WNHNN, CDR2 SYGVQD (reference sequence). The CDR3 sequence: CASGRGRPPYNEQFF. The CDR3 nucleotides read TGCGCCAGCGGAAGGGGGCGGCCTCCTTACAATGAGCAGTTCTTC.